This is a list of T cell receptor beta chains from one sample in a study of shared clonotypes between healthy human individuals. Here immunoSEQ multiplex PCR was the method, and the copy in TCRdb shows in-frame clones only, minus some. The sample has about 2.5 million clones; less than 95% are singletons. Sequencing was performed on naive CD4+ T cells from PBMCs. Receptors were obtained from a man younger than 30 in good health. Some clones in this sample may be carry-over from other donors' samples. CDR3s include the opening cysteine and the closing phenylalanine or tryptophan. A D gene is named only where the DNA matches it firmly. Clone size appears in some rows only: once, few, many, or a class for an expanded clone.

J | size | D | V | length | DNA | CDR3
TRBJ2-2 | . | . | TRBV7-9 | 13 | TGTGCCAGCAGCCGACAGATAACCGGGGAGCTGTTTTTT | CASSRQITGELFF
TRBJ1-1 | . | . | TRBV12-5 | 18 | TGTGCTAGTGGCCCTCGGTCGGGACGAGGAATATTGAACACTGAAGCTTTCTTT | CASGPRSGRGILNTEAFF
TRBJ1-1 | . | . | TRBV5-4 | 15 | TGTGCCAGCAGCCCTAAGGAGGGAGGGAACACTGAAGCTTTCTTT | CASSPKEGGNTEAFF
TRBJ2-3 | . | TRBD2 | TRBV2 | 15 | TGTGCCAGCAGGGAATGGACTAGCGGGAGAGATACGCAGTATTTT | CASREWTSGRDTQYF
TRBJ1-5 | few | . | TRBV10-3 | 14 | TGTGCCATCGGCCCCAGCCCTGGGTATCAGCCCCAGCATTTT | CAIGPSPGYQPQHF
TRBJ2-3 | . | TRBD2 | TRBV9 | 17 | TGTGCCAGCAGCGGAAGACTAGCGGGAGTGGGCACAGATACGCAGTATTTT | CASSGRLAGVGTDTQYF
TRBJ2-4 | . | TRBD2 | TRBV10-2 | 19 | TGCGCCAGCAGTGAGTCGATCGGGTCGAGGACTAGCGGGAGGGGCATTCAGTACTTC | CASSESIGSRTSGRGIQYF
TRBJ1-5 | . | TRBD1 | TRBV15 | 16 | TGTGCCACCAGCAGCGGGGGACAGGGAGGGAATCAGCCCCAGCATTTT | CATSSGGQGGNQPQHF
TRBJ2-7 | . | TRBD1 | TRBV6-5 | 13 | TGTGCCAGCAGTCAACGGACAGGCTACGAGCAGTACTTC | CASSQRTGYEQYF
TRBJ1-2 | few | . | TRBV19 | 13 | TGTGCCAGTAGTATTTCCGGGGGATTAGGCTACACCTTC | CASSISGGLGYTF
TRBJ1-3 | . | . | TRBV9 | 15 | TGTGCCAGCAGCGTGGCCCTTGGGCCTGGAAACACCATATATTTT | CASSVALGPGNTIYF
TRBJ1-4 | . | TRBD1 | TRBV19 | 15 | TGTGCCACTATGGACAGGGGGCGCCCGGCTGAAAAACTGTTTTTT | CATMDRGRPAEKLFF
TRBJ2-2 | . | . | TRBV10-3 | 14 | TGTGCCATCAGTGAGTTTGCGGACGTCGGGGAGCTGTTTTTT | CAISEFADVGELFF
TRBJ1-1 | . | . | TRBV18 | 13 | TGTGCCAGCTCCGAGGGGCGAAACACTGAAGCTTTCTTT | CASSEGRNTEAFF
TRBJ1-2 | . | . | TRBV28 | 12 | TGTGCCAGCAGTCCAAGAAACTATGGCTACACCTTC | CASSPRNYGYTF
TRBJ1-5 | . | . | TRBV2 | 14 | TGTGCCAGCAGTGAAAGAACTCTGGCTCAGCCCCAGCATTTT | CASSERTLAQPQHF
TRBJ1-4 | few | . | TRBV7-8 | 11 | TGTGCCAGCAGCTTAGATGAAAAACTGTTTTTT | CASSLDEKLFF
TRBJ2-2 | . | TRBD2 | TRBV5-1 | 16 | TGCGCCAGCAGCTTACCTAGCGGAGCCGGCGGCGGGGAGCTGTTTTTT | CASSLPSGAGGGELFF
TRBJ1-1 | . | TRBD1 | TRBV2 | 13 | TGTGCCACTCTCCCGGGACAGGCTCTTGAAGCTTTCTTT | CATLPGQALEAFF
TRBJ1-1 | . | . | TRBV28 | 14 | TGTGCCAGCAGTACAGGTGGAGGGAACACTGAAGCTTTCTTT | CASSTGGGNTEAFF
TRBJ2-1 | . | TRBD2 | TRBV25-1 | 14 | TGTGCCAGCAGACTAGCGGGAGATCACAATGAGCAGTTCTTC | CASRLAGDHNEQFF
TRBJ1-2 | . | . | TRBV6-5 | 11 | TGTGCCAGCTCCGTCAACTATGGCTACACCTTC | CASSVNYGYTF
TRBJ1-1 | once | . | TRBV4-3 | 12 | TGCGCCAGCAGCCAAGGTTCCTCTGAAGCTTTCTTT | CASSQGSSEAFF